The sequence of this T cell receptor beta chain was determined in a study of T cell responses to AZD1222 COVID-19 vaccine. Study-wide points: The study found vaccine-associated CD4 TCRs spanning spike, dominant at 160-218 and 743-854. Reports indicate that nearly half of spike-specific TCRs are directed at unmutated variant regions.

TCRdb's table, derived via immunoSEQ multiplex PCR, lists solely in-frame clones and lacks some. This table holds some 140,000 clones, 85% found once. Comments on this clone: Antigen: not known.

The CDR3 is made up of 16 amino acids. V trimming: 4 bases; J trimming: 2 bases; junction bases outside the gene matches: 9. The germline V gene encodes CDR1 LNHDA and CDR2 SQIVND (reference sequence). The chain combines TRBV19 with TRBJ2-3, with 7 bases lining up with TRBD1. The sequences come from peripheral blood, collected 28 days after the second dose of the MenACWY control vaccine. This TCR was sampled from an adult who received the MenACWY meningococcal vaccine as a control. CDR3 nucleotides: TGTGCCAGTAGTACGGGAACAGGGGTATTCACAGATACGCAGTATTTT. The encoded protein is CASSTGTGVFTDTQYF.